These 10 T cell receptor beta chains originate from one sample sequenced in a study of T-cell reconstitution after alpha-beta-depleted transplantation in children. Preparing the TCRbeta library involved the use of unique molecular identifiers. One entry per CDR3 protein results from TCRdb running MiXCR on the PCR reads. The sample carries some 220,000 distinct CDR3 sequences, 9.5% to 13% recorded once. Here the sequenced sample was PBMCs, taken before TCRalphabeta/CD19-depleted stem cell transplant. The source is a child younger than two with acute myeloid leukemia, due to receive a stem cell transplant.

CDR3 region: CASSPGRLAGGRGYEQYF. CDR3 in DNA: TGTGCCAGCAGTCCCGGACGGCTAGCGGGAGGGAGGGGATACGAGCAGTACTTC. The V gene is TRBV11-2, the J gene TRBJ2-7; 12 positions agree with TRBD2. The CDR3 runs 18 residues. Germline lookup yields CDR1 SGHAT and CDR2 FQNNGV. The V segment lost 6 bases and the J segment 4 bases; nucleotides outside the gene matches: 16.

The V and J genes are TRBV30 and TRBJ2-7, with 12 bases lining up with TRBD2. V was clipped by 0 bases and J by 5 bases; unmatched bases: 5. The CDR3 is 15 amino acids. Per germline, CDR1 GTSNPN and CDR2 SVGIG (reference sequence). CDR3 loop: CAWSVGLAGYDEQYF. CDR3 sequence (DNA): TGTGCCTGGAGTGTCGGACTAGCGGGATACGACGAGCAGTACTTC.

This clonotype was found many times. The chain uses TRBV4-1 and TRBJ2-5; 12 bases are a match to TRBD2. The CDR3 spans 16 residues. Germline CDR1 is MGHRA and CDR2 is YSYEKL. V lost 4 bases, J lost 1 base, and 4 bases stayed unmatched. CDR3 region: CASSLRLAGAQETQYF. The CDR3 DNA follows: TGCGCCAGCAGCCTCCGACTAGCGGGAGCCCAAGAGACCCAGTACTTC.

At least ten counts were recorded for this clonotype. The chain has TRBV29-1 and TRBJ2-1, with D hard to call. The CDR3 covers 12 residues. V was trimmed by 4 bases and J by 4 bases, leaving 8 bases between them. Per germline, CDR1 SQVTM and CDR2 ANQGSEA. Here the CDR3 reads CSVGPNYNEQFF. The CDR3 DNA sequence: TGCAGCGTTGGGCCTAATTACAATGAGCAGTTCTTC.

This clonotype was observed many times. CDR3: CSASGPASYTF. The CDR3 DNA follows: TGCAGTGCTAGCGGACCGGCCTCCTACACCTTC. This rearrangement joins TRBV20-1 to TRBJ1-2, with D hard to call. Trimming pared 3 bases from V and 10 bases from J, leaving 12 bases between. Germline CDR1 and CDR2: DFQATT and SNEGSKA (reference sequence). The CDR3 extends over 11 amino acids.

This clonotype was detected many times. V and J are TRBV12-3 or TRBV12-4 and TRBJ2-7; D remains unclear. Trimming cost V 1 base and J 6 bases, with 7 bases left between them. The CDR3 runs to 12 residues. This chain's CDR3 is CASSLEKGEQYF. The CDR3 nucleotides read TGTGCCAGCAGTTTAGAAAAGGGCGAGCAGTACTTC.

This clonotype was seen repeatedly, ten times or more. V usage is TRBV20-1 and J usage is TRBJ1-2; D might be TRBD1 (6 bases). Per the germline V gene, CDR1 is DFQATT and CDR2 is SNEGSKA (reference sequence). The CDR3 is made up of 14 amino acids. V lost 6 bases and J lost 2, with 16 bases in between. CDR3 bases: TGCAGTGCCCATGGGCAGGGACAAAACTATGGCTACACCTTC. Its protein is CSAHGQGQNYGYTF.

This clonotype appeared many times. This sequence joins TRBV7-9 and TRBJ1-1, with D possibly matching TRBD1 (5 bases). Germline assignment: CDR1 SEHNR and CDR2 FQNEAQ (reference sequence). The V gene lost 5 bases and the J gene lost 3 bases, with 13 bases spanning the gap. The CDR3 contains 14 residues. CDR3 region: CASSPYRGDTEAFF. The CDR3 DNA sequence: TGTGCCAGCAGCCCCTACAGAGGGGACACTGAAGCTTTCTTT.

This clonotype was observed at least ten times. CDR3 sequence: CASSSPGQRFRQPQHF. The CDR3 coding sequence is TGTGCCAGCAGTTCACCGGGACAGAGGTTCCGGCAGCCCCAGCATTTT. The rearrangement links TRBV6-5 to TRBJ1-5; 7 bases map to TRBD1. CDR3 length: 16 amino acids. Germline V lookup: CDR1 MNHEY, CDR2 SVGAGI. V was pared by 4 bases and J by 7 bases, with 13 bases of the junction left unmatched.

With regard to this clonotype: A read error may explain this, as a much larger clone is one base away. This chain joins TRBV3-1 and TRBJ1-5; D gene ambiguous. The CDR3 consists of 14 residues. Germline values: CDR1 LGHDT, CDR2 YNNKEL (reference sequence). Here the CDR3 reads CATSQAAGNQPQHF. Here the CDR3 DNA reads TGTGCCACCAGCCAAGCAGCCGGAAATCAGCCCCAGCATTTT. Looking up the rest from reference TRBV3-1 and TRBJ1-5 gives the full variable domain: DTAVSQTPKYLVTQMGNDKSIKCEQNLGHDTMYWYKQDSKKFLKIMFSYNNKELIINETVPNRFSPKSPDKAHLNLHINSLELGDSAVYFCATSQAAGNQPQHFGDGTRLSIL.